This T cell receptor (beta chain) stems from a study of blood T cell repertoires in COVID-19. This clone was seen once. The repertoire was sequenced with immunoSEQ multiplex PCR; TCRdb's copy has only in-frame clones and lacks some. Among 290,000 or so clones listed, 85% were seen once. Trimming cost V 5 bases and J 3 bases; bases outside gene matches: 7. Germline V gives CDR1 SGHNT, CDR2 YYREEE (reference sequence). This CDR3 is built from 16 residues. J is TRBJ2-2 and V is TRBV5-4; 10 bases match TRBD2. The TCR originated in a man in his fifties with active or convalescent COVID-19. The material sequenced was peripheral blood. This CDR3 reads CASRPKREGDTGELFF. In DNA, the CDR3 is TGTGCCAGCAGACCGAAGCGGGAGGGGGACACCGGGGAGCTGTTTTTT.